The 26 T cell receptor beta chains below come from one sample, sequenced in a study of shared clonotypes between healthy human individuals. Assay used: immunoSEQ multiplex PCR; TCRdb lists only in-frame clones, some missing. The sample lists some 2 million clones, 85% to 95% occurring once. The sample was naive CD4+ T cells sorted from blood. Stated subset: CD45RA+ positively selected. These receptors were obtained from a man between 18 and 29 years old in good health.

V is TRBV6-5 and J is TRBJ2-3; a possible D gene is TRBD2 (6 bases). The length of the CDR3 is 14 residues. Germline assignment: CDR1 MNHEY and CDR2 SVGAGI. V shed 5 bases and J shed 5 bases, with 14 bases lying between them. CDR3 residues: CASSAGTVGDTQYF. In nucleotides, the CDR3 is TGTGCCAGCAGTGCTGGGACTGTAGGAGATACGCAGTATTTT.

The chain uses TRBV6-6 and TRBJ2-7; D is unclear. The germline V gene encodes CDR1 MNHNY and CDR2 SVGAGI (reference sequence). V dropped 4 bases and J dropped 3 bases, with 19 bases sitting between them. The CDR3 is 16 residues long. CDR3 sequence (DNA): TGTGCCAGCAGTTCCCCCATAGGCCTCCTGAGCTACGAGCAGTACTTC. Translation: CASSSPIGLLSYEQYF.

The rearrangement joins TRBV5-1 to TRBJ2-3, with D uncertain. Germline values: CDR1 SGHRS, CDR2 YFSETQ. The CDR3 is made up of 15 amino acids. With 0 bases removed from V and 2 bases from J, the gap between germline ends came to 10 bases. This chain's CDR3 is CASSLAEKYTDTQYF. The CDR3 nucleotides are TGCGCCAGCAGCTTGGCCGAGAAGTACACAGATACGCAGTATTTT.

To note about this clone: Since a much larger clone is just one base distant, this may be a read error. The chain recombines TRBV2 with TRBJ2-7; D may be TRBD2 (5 bases). The CDR3 loop spans 16 amino acids. V lost 1 base and J lost 1, with 14 bases in between. Germline lookup yields CDR1 SNHLY and CDR2 FYNNEI. The CDR3 is CASSEGAGSHSYEQYF. The CDR3 region has the DNA TGTGCCAGCAGTGAAGGTGCGGGCTCACATTCCTACGAGCAGTACTTC.

The chain links TRBV10-3 to TRBJ1-2; D uncertain. Germline CDR1 reads ENHRY; CDR2 reads SYGVKD. The CDR3 contains 14 residues. V gave up 0 bases and J gave up 2 bases, with 7 bases separating them. CDR3 amino acids: CAISESWGNYGYTF. CDR3 bases: TGTGCCATCAGTGAGTCGTGGGGAAACTATGGCTACACCTTC.

The table lists this clone with a count of one. The J gene is TRBJ1-1, the V gene TRBV10-3; 8 positions agree with TRBD1. V was pared by 8 bases and J by 3 bases, with 8 bases of the junction left unmatched. The CDR3 extends over 14 amino acids. Germline CDR1 ENHRY, CDR2 SYGVKD. Here the CDR3 DNA reads TGTGCCATCCAACAGGGGGTAGGGGACACTGAAGCTTTCTTT. As protein: CAIQQGVGDTEAFF.

The chain uses TRBV5-1 and TRBJ2-4; D is unclear. Deletions cut 2 bases from V and 3 bases from J, with 15 bases between. This CDR3 comprises 16 residues. In germline, CDR1 is SGHRS, CDR2 YFSETQ. The CDR3 sequence: CASSLSSSYGKNIQYF. The CDR3 DNA follows: TGCGCCAGCAGCTTAAGTAGCAGCTACGGCAAAAACATTCAGTACTTC. Filled out from reference TRBV5-1 and TRBJ2-4, the complete variable domain reads KAGVTQTPRYLIKTRGQQVTLSCSPISGHRSVSWYQQTPGQGLQFLFEYFSETQRNKGNFPGRFSGRQFSNSRSEMNVSTLELGDSALYLCASSLSSSYGKNIQYFGAGTRLSVL.

V gene TRBV19 combines with J gene TRBJ2-7, with unresolved D. CDR3 size: 13 residues. CDR1 is LNHDA, CDR2 SQIVND, per germline (reference sequence). V lost 5 bases, J lost 3 bases, and 11 bases lay in between. CDR3 coding DNA: TGTGCCAGTAGTCTTGAGAGAGACTACGAGCAGTACTTC. The encoded protein is CASSLERDYEQYF. Variable domain in full (rest from reference TRBV19 and TRBJ2-7): DGGITQSPKYLFRKEGQNVTLSCEQNLNHDAMYWYRQDPGQGLRLIYYSQIVNDFQKGDIAEGYSVSREKKESFPLTVTSAQKNPTAFYLCASSLERDYEQYFGPGTRLTVT.

With regard to this clone: The junction and the germline gene differ at one end; a read error may be behind it. Other DNA sequences in this sample translate to the same CDR3. The chain combines TRBV6-5 with TRBJ1-1, with D unclear. In germline, CDR1 is MNHEY, CDR2 SVGAGI. The CDR3 contains 12 residues. CDR3 sequence (DNA): TGCGCCAGCACCCTACAGAACACTGAAGCTTTCTTT. This sequence encodes CASTLQNTEAFF.

The chain joins TRBV30 to TRBJ2-5; tentative D call: TRBD2 (6 bases). This CDR3 region has 12 residues. Trimming pared 5 bases from V and 9 bases from J, leaving 16 bases between. Germline CDR1 reads GTSNPN; CDR2 reads SVGIG (reference sequence). CDR3 sequence (DNA): TGTGCCTGGGGACGGTGGGGGGAGGCCCAGTACTTC. Translating gives CAWGRWGEAQYF.

A single count supports this clone. The genes are TRBV6-6 and TRBJ2-3, with TRBD2 matching over 7 bases. The CDR3 covers 14 residues. Germline V gene sequence: CDR1 MNHNY, CDR2 SVGAGI (reference sequence). After removal of 4 bases from V and 9 bases from J, the junction contained 10 bases not matched to a gene. The CDR3 DNA sequence: TGTGCCAGCAGTTCACAAACCGGACTAGAGACGCAGTATTTT. Translating gives CASSSQTGLETQYF.

The chain couples TRBV15 to TRBJ2-7; 7 bases agree with TRBD2. The V segment lost 6 bases and the J segment 4 bases; nucleotides outside the gene matches: 6. This CDR3 region has 13 residues. Per germline, CDR1 LNHNV and CDR2 YYDKDF (reference sequence). The CDR3 reads CATRPSGVYEQYF. The CDR3 bases are TGTGCCACCAGACCTAGCGGTGTTTACGAGCAGTACTTC.

This clone was detected only a few times. V and J are TRBV30 and TRBJ1-6; D gene ambiguous. This CDR3 is built from 12 residues. Looked up from germline, CDR1 is GTSNPN and CDR2 is SVGIG (reference sequence). The ends were cut back, 1 base at V and 3 bases at J, with 1 base in the middle. In DNA, the CDR3 is TGTGCCTGGAGTGACTATAATTCACCCCTCCACTTT. Encoded protein: CAWSDYNSPLHF.

The gene calls are TRBV7-9 and TRBJ2-7; D is possibly TRBD2 (5 bases). In germline, CDR1 is SEHNR, CDR2 FQNEAQ (reference sequence). The CDR3 is made up of 14 amino acids. With 0 bases removed from V and 4 bases from J, the gap between germline ends came to 10 bases. CDR3 nucleotide sequence: TGTGCCAGCAGCTTAGCGGGAGCGATATACGAGCAGTACTTC. It codes for CASSLAGAIYEQYF.

The CDR3 DNA reads TGTGCCAGCAGTGCTGGGACTAGCGGGATGAATGAGCAGTTCTTC. This codes for CASSAGTSGMNEQFF. The chain couples TRBV6-4 to TRBJ2-1, with TRBD2 identical over 13 bases. The germline CDR1 and CDR2 sequences are MRHNA and SNTAGT. J gave up 7 bases and V 4 bases, and 4 bases lay outside the gene matches. The CDR3 has 15 amino acids.

The chain joins TRBV5-1 to TRBJ2-1; no clear D. The CDR3 length is 15 residues. V lost 4 bases to trimming and J lost 0 bases, with 11 bases between them. Germline CDR1 and CDR2: SGHRS and YFSETQ. In nucleotides, the CDR3 is TGCGCCAGCAGCCTAGACACTATCTCCTACAATGAGCAGTTCTTC. Encoded protein: CASSLDTISYNEQFF.

This CDR3 reads CASSRVSTGELFF. As DNA, the CDR3 is TGTGCCAGCAGCCGGGTGAGCACCGGGGAGCTGTTTTTT. The genes are TRBV5-6 and TRBJ2-2, with D unclear. This CDR3 is 13 amino acids long. V was pared by 4 bases and J by 4 bases, with 8 bases between. Germline CDR1 reads SGHDT; CDR2 reads YYEEEE.

CDR3 loop: CASSLTGQGTGEQYF. Here the CDR3 DNA reads TGCGCCAGCAGCTTAACGGGACAGGGAACGGGGGAGCAGTACTTC. This chain links TRBV5-1 with TRBJ2-7; 9 bases agree with TRBD1. The CDR3 is 15 residues long. J was trimmed by 7 bases and V by 2 bases; bases with no gene match: 10. Germline loops: CDR1 SGHRS, CDR2 YFSETQ.

This clone has just one count. The chain employs TRBV7-6 and TRBJ2-7, with TRBD2 as a possible D gene (6 bases). The CDR3 is 14 amino acids. CDR1 is SGHVS and CDR2 is FNYEAQ in the germline V gene. Trimming took 1 base from V and 6 from J, leaving 13 bases between them. The CDR3 here is CASSLGGVSGEQYF. CDR3 nucleotides: TGTGCCAGCAGCTTAGGGGGGGTGTCGGGCGAGCAGTACTTC.

About this clone: Other DNA variants within this sample encode the same CDR3. CDR3 region: CASRSGTANTEAFF. CDR3 nucleotides: TGCGCCAGCCGATCCGGGACAGCTAACACTGAAGCTTTCTTT. The chain recombines TRBV5-1 with TRBJ1-1; the match to TRBD1 covers 7 bases. V was pared by 7 bases and J by 2 bases, with 8 bases of the junction left unmatched. This CDR3 is 14 amino acids long. CDR1 is SGHRS, CDR2 YFSETQ, per germline.

The chain recombines TRBV7-3 with TRBJ2-7, with 9 nucleotides matching TRBD2. From germline, CDR1 is SGHTA and CDR2 FQGTGA. The CDR3 runs 13 residues. Trimming at V came to 1 base and at J to 9 bases, leaving 4 bases not matched to a gene. The CDR3 loop reads CASSLSSGGPQYF. The CDR3 bases are TGTGCCAGCAGCTTAAGTAGCGGGGGCCCGCAGTACTTC.

Only one count was recorded for this clone. One end of the junction varies from germline; a read error may be responsible. The chain carries TRBV5-4 and TRBJ1-2; 9 bases agree with TRBD1. The CDR3 is made up of 15 amino acids. In germline, CDR1 is SGHNT, CDR2 YYREEE (reference sequence). CDR3 sequence: CASSSPGQGSYDYTF. CDR3 nucleotide sequence: TGTGCCAGCAGCTCGCCGGGACAGGGTTCCTATGACTACACCTTC.

V usage is TRBV19 and J usage is TRBJ1-1; the D gene is possibly TRBD1 (5 bases). Germline CDR1 is LNHDA and CDR2 is SQIVND (reference sequence). The CDR3 loop spans 13 amino acids. V was pared by 8 bases and J by 1 base, with 11 bases between. This chain's CDR3 is CASGHTANTEAFF. The CDR3 DNA sequence: TGTGCCAGTGGACACACCGCGAACACTGAAGCTTTCTTT.

J is TRBJ1-5 and V is TRBV10-2; the D gene is possibly TRBD1 (6 bases). Trimming left V 4 bases short and J 0 bases short, with 16 bases between. CDR1 and CDR2 (germline): WSHSY, SAAADI. The CDR3 runs to 17 residues. Here the CDR3 reads CASSGTGGLYSNQPQHF. CDR3 coding DNA: TGCGCCAGCAGTGGGACCGGGGGCCTCTATAGCAATCAGCCCCAGCATTTT.

The V call is TRBV4-3, the J call TRBJ1-2, with 7 positions matching TRBD1. Germline values: CDR1 LGHNA, CDR2 YSLEER. After removal of 0 bases from V and 5 bases from J, the junction contained 6 bases not matched to a gene. This CDR3 has 15 amino acids. CDR3 residues: CASSQETTGRYGYTF. The CDR3 coding sequence is TGCGCCAGCAGCCAAGAGACGACAGGGCGATATGGCTACACCTTC.

The V gene is TRBV19, the J gene TRBJ2-1, with D possibly TRBD1 on 5 matching bases. The V gene lost 1 base and the J gene lost 4 bases, with 14 bases spanning the gap. CDR3 length equals 16 residues. Germline values: CDR1 LNHDA, CDR2 SQIVND (reference sequence). CDR3 region: CASSIAQGIPYNEQFF. In DNA, the CDR3 is TGTGCCAGTAGTATAGCCCAGGGAATACCTTACAATGAGCAGTTCTTC.